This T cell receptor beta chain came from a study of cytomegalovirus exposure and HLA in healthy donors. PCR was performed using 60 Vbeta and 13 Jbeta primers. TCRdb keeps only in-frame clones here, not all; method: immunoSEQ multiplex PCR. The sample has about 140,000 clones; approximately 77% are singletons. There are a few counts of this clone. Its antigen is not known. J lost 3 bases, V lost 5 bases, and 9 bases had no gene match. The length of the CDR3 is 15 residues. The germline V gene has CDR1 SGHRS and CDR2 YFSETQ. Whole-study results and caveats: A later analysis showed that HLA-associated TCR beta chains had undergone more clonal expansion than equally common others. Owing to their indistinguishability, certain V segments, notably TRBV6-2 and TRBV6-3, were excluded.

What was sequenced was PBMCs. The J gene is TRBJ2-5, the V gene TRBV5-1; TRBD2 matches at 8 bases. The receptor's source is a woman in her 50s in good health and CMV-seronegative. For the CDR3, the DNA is TGCGCCAGCAGAAGAGCGGGGGCCACCGAAGAGACCCAGTACTTC. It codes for CASRRAGATEETQYF.